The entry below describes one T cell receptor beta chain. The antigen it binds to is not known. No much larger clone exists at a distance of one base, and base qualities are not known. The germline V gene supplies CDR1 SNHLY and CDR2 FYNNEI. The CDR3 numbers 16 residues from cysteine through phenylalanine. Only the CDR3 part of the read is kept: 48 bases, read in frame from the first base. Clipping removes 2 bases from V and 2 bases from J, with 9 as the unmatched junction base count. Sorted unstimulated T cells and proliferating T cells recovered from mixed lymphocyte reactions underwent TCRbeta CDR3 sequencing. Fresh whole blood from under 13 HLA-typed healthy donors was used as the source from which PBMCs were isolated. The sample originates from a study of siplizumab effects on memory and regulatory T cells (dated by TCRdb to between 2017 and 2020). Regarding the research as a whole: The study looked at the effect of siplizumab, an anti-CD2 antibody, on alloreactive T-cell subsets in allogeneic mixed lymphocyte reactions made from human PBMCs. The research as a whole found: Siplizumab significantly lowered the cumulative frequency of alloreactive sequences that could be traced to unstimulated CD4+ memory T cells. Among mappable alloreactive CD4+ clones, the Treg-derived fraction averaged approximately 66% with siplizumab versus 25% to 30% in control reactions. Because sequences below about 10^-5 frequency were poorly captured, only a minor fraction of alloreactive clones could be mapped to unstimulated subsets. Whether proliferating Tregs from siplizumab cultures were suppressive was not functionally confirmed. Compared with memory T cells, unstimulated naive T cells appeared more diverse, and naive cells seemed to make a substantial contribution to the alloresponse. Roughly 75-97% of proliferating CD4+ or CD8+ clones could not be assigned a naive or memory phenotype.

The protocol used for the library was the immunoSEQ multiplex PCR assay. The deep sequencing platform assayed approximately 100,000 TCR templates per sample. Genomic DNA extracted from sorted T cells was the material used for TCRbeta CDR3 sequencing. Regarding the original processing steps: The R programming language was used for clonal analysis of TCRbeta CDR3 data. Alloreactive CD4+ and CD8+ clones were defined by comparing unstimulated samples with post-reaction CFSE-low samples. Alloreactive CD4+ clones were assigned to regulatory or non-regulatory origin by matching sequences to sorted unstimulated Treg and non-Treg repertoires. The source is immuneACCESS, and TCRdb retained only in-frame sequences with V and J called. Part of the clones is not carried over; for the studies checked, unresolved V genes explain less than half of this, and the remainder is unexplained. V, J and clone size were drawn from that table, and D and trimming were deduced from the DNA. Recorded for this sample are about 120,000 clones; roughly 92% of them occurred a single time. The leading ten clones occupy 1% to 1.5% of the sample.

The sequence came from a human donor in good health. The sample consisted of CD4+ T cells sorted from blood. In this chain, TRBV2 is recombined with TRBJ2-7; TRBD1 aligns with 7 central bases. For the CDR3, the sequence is CASSERGPQGAYEQYF. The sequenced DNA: TGTGCCAGCAGTGAAAGGGGCCCGCAGGGGGCCTACGAGCAGTACTTC.